This T cell receptor beta chain originates from a study of shared clonotypes between healthy human individuals. Regarding the study as a whole: Blood was the only sampled material, and tissue repertoires likely differ.

Germline lookup yields CDR1 LNHDA and CDR2 SQIVND (reference sequence). CDR3 length equals 15 residues. The junction had 6 bases not matched to a gene; V was cut back by 6 bases and J by 6 bases. A remark on this clone: What it recognizes is unknown.

The table came from immunoSEQ multiplex PCR; TCRdb's copy has only in-frame clones and leaves some out. The table lists some 600,000 clones, 95% to 97% of them singletons, with less than 0.12% in the top ten. CD45RO-negative cells were positively selected for CCR7, leaving out terminally differentiated effector memory CD45RA+ cells. The chain combines TRBV19 with TRBJ2-1; TRBD2 agrees at 12 bases. What was sequenced was naive CD8+ T cells sorted from blood. The sequence derives from a woman under 40 in good health. CDR3 coding DNA: TGTGCCAGTAGAAACCCTAGCGGGGGGGGCAATGAGCAGTTCTTC. Translated, it gives CASRNPSGGGNEQFF.